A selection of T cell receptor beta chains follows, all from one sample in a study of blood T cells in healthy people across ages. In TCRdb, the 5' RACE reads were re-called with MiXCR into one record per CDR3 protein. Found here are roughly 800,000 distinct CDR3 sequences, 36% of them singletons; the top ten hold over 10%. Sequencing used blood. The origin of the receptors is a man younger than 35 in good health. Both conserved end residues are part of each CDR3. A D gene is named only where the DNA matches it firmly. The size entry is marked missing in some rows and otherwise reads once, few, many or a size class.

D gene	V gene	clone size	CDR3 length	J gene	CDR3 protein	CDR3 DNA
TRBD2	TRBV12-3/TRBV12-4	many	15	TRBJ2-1	CASSPSSGDYNEQFF	TGTGCCAGCAGTCCCTCTAGCGGGGATTACAATGAGCAGTTCTTC
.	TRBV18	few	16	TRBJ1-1	CASSPPSPDFSTEAFF	TGTGCCAGCTCACCACCTTCACCCGACTTTAGCACTGAAGCTTTCTTT
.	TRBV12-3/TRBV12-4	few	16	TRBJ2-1	CASTKTDPWLIYEQFF	TGTGCCAGCACCAAGACAGACCCCTGGTTAATCTATGAGCAGTTCTTC
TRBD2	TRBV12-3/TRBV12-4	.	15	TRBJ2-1	CASSFGRGGGVEQFF	TGTGCCAGCAGTTTTGGGCGGGGGGGTGGTGTTGAGCAGTTCTTC
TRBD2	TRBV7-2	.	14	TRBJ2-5	CASSFPTSPETQYF	TGTGCCAGCAGCTTCCCGACTAGCCCAGAGACCCAGTACTTC
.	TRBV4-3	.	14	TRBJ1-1	CASSQGAPNTEAFF	TGCGCCAGCAGCCAAGGGGCCCCGAACACTGAAGCTTTCTTT
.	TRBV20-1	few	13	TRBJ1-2	CSASEGGNYGYTF	TGCAGTGCTAGCGAGGGGGGGAACTATGGCTACACCTTC
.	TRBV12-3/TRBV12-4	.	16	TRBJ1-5	CASSTSGQYSNQPQHF	TGTGCCAGCAGCACTAGCGGACAGTATAGCAATCAGCCCCAGCATTTT
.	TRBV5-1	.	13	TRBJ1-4	CASRQATNEKLFF	TGCGCCAGCCGACAGGCAACTAATGAAAAACTGTTTTTT
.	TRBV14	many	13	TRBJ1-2	CASSQWRNYGYTF	TGTGCCAGCAGCCAATGGCGAAACTATGGCTACACCTTC
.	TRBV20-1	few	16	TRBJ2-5	CSASVPLNRVKETQYF	TGCAGTGCTAGTGTTCCGCTAAACAGGGTGAAGGAGACCCAGTACTTC
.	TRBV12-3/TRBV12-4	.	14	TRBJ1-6	CASSAQGSFSPPHF	TGTGCCAGCAGCGCACAGGGAAGTTTCTCACCCCCCCACTTT
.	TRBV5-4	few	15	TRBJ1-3	CASSSGSSLWNTIYF	TGTGCCAGCAGCTCCGGTTCTTCATTATGGAACACCATATATTTT
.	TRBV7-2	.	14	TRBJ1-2	CTSSLGVGQGGYTF	TGTACCAGCAGCTTGGGGGTAGGGCAGGGAGGCTACACCTTC
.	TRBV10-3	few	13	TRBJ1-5	CAISEFSYQPQHF	TGTGCCATCAGTGAGTTCTCCTATCAGCCCCAGCATTTT
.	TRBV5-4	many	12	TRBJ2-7	CASSLDSNEQYF	TGTGCCAGCAGCTTAGACTCCAATGAGCAGTACTTC
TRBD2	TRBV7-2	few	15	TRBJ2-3	CASSLTSGGDDTQYF	TGTGCCAGCAGCTTAACTAGCGGGGGAGACGATACGCAGTATTTT
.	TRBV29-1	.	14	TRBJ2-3	CSAKTGASTDTQYF	TGCAGCGCCAAGACAGGAGCGAGCACAGATACGCAGTATTTT
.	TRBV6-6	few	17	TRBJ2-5	CASSYSNSPGDGETQYF	TGTGCCAGCAGTTACTCGAATTCTCCGGGAGACGGGGAGACCCAGTACTTC
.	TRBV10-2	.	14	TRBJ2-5	CASSAANIQETQYF	TGCGCCAGCAGTGCTGCTAATATCCAAGAGACCCAGTACTTC
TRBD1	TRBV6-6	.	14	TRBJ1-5	CASGQGAHNQPQHF	TGTGCCAGCGGACAGGGGGCCCACAATCAGCCCCAGCATTTT
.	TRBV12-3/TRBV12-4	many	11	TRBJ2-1	CASSDRLEQFF	TGTGCCAGTTCCGATCGACTAGAGCAGTTCTTC
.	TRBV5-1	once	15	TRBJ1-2	CASSDAGPYNYGYTF	TGCGCCAGCAGCGATGCGGGACCCTACAACTATGGCTACACCTTC
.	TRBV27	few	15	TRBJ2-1	CASSPRGAMNNEQFF	TGTGCCAGCAGTCCCCGCGGGGCCATGAACAATGAGCAGTTCTTC
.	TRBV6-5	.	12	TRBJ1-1	CASSQVGGRAFF	TGTGCCAGCAGCCAGGTCGGGGGAAGAGCTTTCTTT
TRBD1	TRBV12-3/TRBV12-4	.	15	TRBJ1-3	CASRPGQGYGNTIYF	TGTGCCAGCAGACCGGGACAGGGATATGGAAACACCATATATTTT
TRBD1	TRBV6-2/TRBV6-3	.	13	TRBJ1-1	CASSRQGGTDAFF	TGTGCCAGCAGCCGACAGGGCGGGACTGATGCTTTCTTT
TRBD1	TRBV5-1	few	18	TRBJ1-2	CASSLAKLTGAPNYGYTF	TGCGCCAGCAGCTTGGCTAAATTAACAGGGGCACCTAACTATGGCTACACCTTC
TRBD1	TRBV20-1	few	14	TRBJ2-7	CSASDRGGAYEQYF	TGCAGTGCTAGTGACAGGGGGGGAGCCTACGAGCAGTACTTC
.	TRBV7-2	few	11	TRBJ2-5	CASSNIETQYF	TGTGCCAGCAGCAACATCGAGACCCAGTACTTC
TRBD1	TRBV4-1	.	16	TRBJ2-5	CASSWAPRGSQETQYF	TGCGCCAGCAGCTGGGCCCCCAGGGGGTCCCAAGAGACCCAGTACTTC
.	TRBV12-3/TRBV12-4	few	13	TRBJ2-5	CASRGGVPETQYF	TGTGCCAGCAGGGGCGGGGTACCAGAGACCCAGTACTTC
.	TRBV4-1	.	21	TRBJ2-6	CASSQDRRGGPFLSGANVLTF	TGCGCCAGCAGCCAAGATCGGAGGGGGGGCCCCTTTCTCTCTGGGGCCAACGTCCTGACTTTC